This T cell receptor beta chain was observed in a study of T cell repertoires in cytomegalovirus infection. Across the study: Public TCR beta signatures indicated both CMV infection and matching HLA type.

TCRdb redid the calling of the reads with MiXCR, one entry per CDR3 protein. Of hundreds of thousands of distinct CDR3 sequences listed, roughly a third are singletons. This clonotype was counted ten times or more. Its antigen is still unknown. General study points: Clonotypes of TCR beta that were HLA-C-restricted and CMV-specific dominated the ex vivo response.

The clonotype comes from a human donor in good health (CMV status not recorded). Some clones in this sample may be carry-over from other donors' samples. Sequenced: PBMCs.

The CDR3 here is CASSLPHETGNTEAFF. The DNA of the CDR3 is TGTGCCAGCAGTTTACCCCATGAGACGGGGAACACTGAAGCTTTCTTT. The chain couples TRBV28 to TRBJ1-1, with D unresolved. CDR3 size: 16 residues. V gave up 2 bases and J gave up 1 base, with 14 bases separating them. The V gene's germline CDR1 is MDHEN and CDR2 SYDVKM. The variable domain in full, completed from reference TRBV28 and TRBJ1-1, reads DVKVTQSSRYLVKRTGEKVFLECVQDMDHENMFWYRQDPGLGLRLIYFSYDVKMKEKGDIPEGYSVSREKKERFSLILESASTNQTSMYLCASSLPHETGNTEAFFGQGTRLTVV.